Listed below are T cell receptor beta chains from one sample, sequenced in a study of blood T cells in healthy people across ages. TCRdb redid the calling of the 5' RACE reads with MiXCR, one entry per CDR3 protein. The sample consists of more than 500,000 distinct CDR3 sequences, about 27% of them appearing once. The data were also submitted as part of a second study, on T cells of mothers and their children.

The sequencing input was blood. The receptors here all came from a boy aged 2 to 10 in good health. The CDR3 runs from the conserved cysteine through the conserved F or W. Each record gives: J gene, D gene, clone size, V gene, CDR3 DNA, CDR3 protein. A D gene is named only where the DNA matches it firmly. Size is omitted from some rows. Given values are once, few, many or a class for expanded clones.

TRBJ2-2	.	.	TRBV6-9	TGTGCCAGCAGTTTGGACACCCTGAACACCGGGGAGCTGTTTTTT	CASSLDTLNTGELFF
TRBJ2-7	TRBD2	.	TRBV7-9	TGTGCCAGCAGCTCCGGACTAGCGGGAGCCGAGCAGTACTTC	CASSSGLAGAEQYF
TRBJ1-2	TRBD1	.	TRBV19	TGTGCCAGTAGTATGGGGCCAGGGGGCGCCGGCTATGGCTACACCTTC	CASSMGPGGAGYGYTF
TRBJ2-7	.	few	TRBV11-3	TGTGCCAGCAGCTTAGTGGTGGGTTTCCACGAGCAGTACTTC	CASSLVVGFHEQYF
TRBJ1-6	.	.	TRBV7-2	TGTGCCAGCAGCTCCCCCTCGGGGATCAATTCACCCCTCCACTTT	CASSSPSGINSPLHF
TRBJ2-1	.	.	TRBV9	TGTGCCAGCAGCGTAGTGGGCTTCTTTCAAGAGACCCAGTTCTTC	CASSVVGFFQETQFF
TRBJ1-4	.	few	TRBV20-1	TGCAGTGCTAGACCTAATGAAAAACTGTTTTTT	CSARPNEKLFF
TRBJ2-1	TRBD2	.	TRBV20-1	TGCAGTGCTAGTCGCGGGAGGCTCCTCTACAATGAGCAGTTCTTC	CSASRGRLLYNEQFF
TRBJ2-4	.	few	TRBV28	TGTGCCAGCAGTCCACGTCCACTGGGATGGGCCAAAAACATTCAGTACTTC	CASSPRPLGWAKNIQYF
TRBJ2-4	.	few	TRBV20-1	TGCAGTGCTAGAGCCCCGGAGGCTCCCAATACCAAAAACATTCAGTACTTC	CSARAPEAPNTKNIQYF
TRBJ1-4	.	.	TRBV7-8	TGTGCCAGCAGCTTATTTAATGAAAAACTGTTTTTT	CASSLFNEKLFF
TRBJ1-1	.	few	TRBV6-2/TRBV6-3	TGTGCCAGCAGCCGACCACTCCAGGGTGGAACTGAAGCTTTCTTT	CASSRPLQGGTEAFF
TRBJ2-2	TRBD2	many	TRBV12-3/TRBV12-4	TGTGCCAGCAAGGAACGGGAGGGCCGGGGCGGGGAGCTGTTTTTT	CASKEREGRGGELFF
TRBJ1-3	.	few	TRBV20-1	TGCAGTGCCAAGACAGGCTCTGGAAACACCATATATTTT	CSAKTGSGNTIYF
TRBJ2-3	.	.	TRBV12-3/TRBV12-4	TGTGCCAGCAGAGAGGAGGGGGGGTATGATACGCAGTATTTT	CASREEGGYDTQYF
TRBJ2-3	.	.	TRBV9	TGTGCCAGCAGCGTAGATCCGGCAGATACGCAGTATTTT	CASSVDPADTQYF
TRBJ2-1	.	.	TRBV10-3	TGTGCCATCAGTGTGAACAATGAGCAGTTCTTC	CAISVNNEQFF
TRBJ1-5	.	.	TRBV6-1	TGTGCCAGCATGAAGGAACTCCGAGGGGTCCAGCCCCAGCATTTT	CASMKELRGVQPQHF